Each of the 17 T cell receptor beta chains below was sequenced from the same sample in a study of untreated major depressive disorder. TCRdb's copy holds only in-frame clones and misses some; the assay was immunoSEQ multiplex PCR. Here the sample spans just over 20,000 clones, about 89% being singletons. The sequenced material came from CD4+ T cells from PBMCs. The receptors derive from a woman in her twenties or thirties in good health.

The chain uses TRBV20-1 and TRBJ2-5, with D perhaps matching TRBD1 (5 bases). Trimming cost V 3 bases and J 5 bases, with 7 bases left between them. The CDR3 length is 11 residues. The germline V gene encodes CDR1 DFQATT and CDR2 SNEGSKA (reference sequence). DNA for the CDR3: TGCAGTGCTAGCAGGGTGGAGACCCAGTACTTC. Protein: CSASRVETQYF.

The V call is TRBV28, the J call TRBJ2-1, with D possibly being TRBD2 (6 bases). Germline lookup yields CDR1 MDHEN and CDR2 SYDVKM. The CDR3 is 13 amino acids. Trimming shortened V by 8 bases and J by 4 bases, and 12 bases separated the two germline ends. CDR3 DNA sequence: TGTGCCAGCGCCCCTGGGGGGTACAATGAGCAGTTCTTC. Translation: CASAPGGYNEQFF.

As DNA, the CDR3 is TGCAGCGTTGTATTGACGGGTATGGACTATGGCTACACCTTC. It translates to CSVVLTGMDYGYTF. The chain employs TRBV29-1 and TRBJ1-2; D is unclear. V was clipped by 4 bases and J by 3 bases, with 15 bases between them. The CDR3 totals 14 residues. Germline CDR1 is SQVTM and CDR2 is ANQGSEA. Combining the CDR3 with reference TRBV29-1 and TRBJ1-2 gives the whole variable domain SAVISQKPSRDICQRGTSLTIQCQVDSQVTMMFWYRQQPGQSLTLIATANQGSEATYESGFVIDKFPISRPNLTFSTLTVSNMSPEDSSIYLCSVVLTGMDYGYTFGSGTRLTVV.

This clone was observed a few times. The chain links TRBV7-2 to TRBJ1-5; possibly TRBD1 for D (5 bases). This CDR3 contains 14 residues. The ends were cut back, 1 base at V and 2 bases at J, with 6 bases in the middle. From germline, CDR1 is SGHTA and CDR2 FQGNSA. The CDR3 loop reads CASSLEQGNQPQHF. In nucleotides, the CDR3 is TGTGCCAGCAGCTTAGAACAGGGCAATCAGCCCCAGCATTTT.

The gene calls are TRBV7-2 and TRBJ1-3, with D unresolved. The V end lost 3 bases, the J end lost 4 bases, and 7 bases lay between the germline ends. Germline V gene lookup returns CDR1 SGHTA and CDR2 FQGNSA. The CDR3 has 13 amino acids. This CDR3 reads CASSFLQGNTIYF. The CDR3 DNA reads as TGTGCCAGCAGCTTCTTACAAGGAAACACCATATATTTT.

This sequence joins TRBV6-5 and TRBJ1-4; TRBD1 aligns across 7 bases. This CDR3 is built from 12 residues. Trimming cost V 11 bases and J 4 bases; bases outside gene matches: 4. CDR1 and CDR2 (germline): MNHEY, SVGAGI. The CDR3 sequence: CAAGGGNEKLFF. As DNA, the CDR3 is TGTGCCGCAGGGGGGGGTAATGAAAAACTGTTTTTT.

V usage is TRBV11-3 and J usage is TRBJ1-4, with D uncertain. Germline lookup yields CDR1 SGHNT and CDR2 YENEEA. The CDR3 has 15 residues. V shed 8 bases and J shed 2 bases, with 15 bases lying between them. The CDR3 sequence: CASLPPRGTNEKLFF. CDR3 in DNA: TGTGCCAGCCTGCCACCACGAGGTACTAATGAAAAACTGTTTTTT.

In DNA, the CDR3 is TGTGCCAGCAGCCTGACAGGGGGAGAGACCCAGTACTTC. The encoded protein is CASSLTGGETQYF. The gene calls are TRBV7-3 and TRBJ2-5; 9 bases fit TRBD1. Germline V gene sequence: CDR1 SGHTA, CDR2 FQGTGA. The V gene end was trimmed by 5 bases and the J gene end by 4 bases; junction bases not matched to a gene: 2. This CDR3 spans 13 amino acids. Variable domain in full (rest from reference TRBV7-3 and TRBJ2-5): GAGVSQTPSNKVTEKGKYVELRCDPISGHTALYWYRQSLGQGPEFLIYFQGTGAADDSGLPNDRFFAVRPEGSVSTLKIQRTERGDSAVYLCASSLTGGETQYFGPGTRLLVL.

The J gene is TRBJ1-5, the V gene TRBV19; TRBD1 is a possible D gene (6 bases). CDR3 size: 14 residues. Germline CDR1 and CDR2: LNHDA and SQIVND (reference sequence). Trimming pared 5 bases from V and 7 bases from J, leaving 15 bases between. The CDR3: CASSRGGEGQPQHF. CDR3 in DNA: TGTGCCAGTAGTCGAGGGGGGGAAGGACAGCCCCAGCATTTT. Together with reference TRBV19 and TRBJ1-5, the CDR3 gives the full variable domain: DGGITQSPKYLFRKEGQNVTLSCEQNLNHDAMYWYRQDPGQGLRLIYYSQIVNDFQKGDIAEGYSVSREKKESFPLTVTSAQKNPTAFYLCASSRGGEGQPQHFGDGTRLSIL.

V usage is TRBV6-5 and J usage is TRBJ1-4; no clear D gene. Trimming shortened V by 7 bases and J by 13 bases, and 16 bases separated the two germline ends. The CDR3 has 12 residues. Germline values: CDR1 MNHEY, CDR2 SVGAGI. The chain's CDR3 is CASTHRAEGLFF. As DNA, the CDR3 is TGTGCCAGCACTCACCGGGCGGAAGGACTGTTTTTT.

The chain combines TRBV27 with TRBJ2-7; D perhaps matches TRBD1 (6 bases). Germline CDR1 reads MNHEY; CDR2 reads SMNVEV (reference sequence). The V end lost 0 bases, the J end lost 0 bases, and 27 bases lay between the germline ends. The CDR3 has 21 amino acids. In DNA form, the CDR3 reads TGTGCCAGCAGTTTATCGGCTTGGACAGCTACATTGCTTCCGGGCTCCTACGAGCAGTACTTC. Translation: CASSLSAWTATLLPGSYEQYF.

This clone has a single count. This chain joins TRBV19 and TRBJ1-1; unclear D gene. Germline CDR1 LNHDA, CDR2 SQIVND (reference sequence). Trimming cost V 5 bases and J 1 base, with 8 bases left between them. The CDR3 contains 13 residues. DNA for the CDR3: TGTGCCAGTAGTGGTCAGTCGAACACTGAAGCTTTCTTT. It encodes CASSGQSNTEAFF.

The V call is TRBV6-5, the J call TRBJ1-1, with D perhaps TRBD1 (6 bases). With 1 base removed from V and 6 bases from J, the gap between germline ends came to 12 bases. Germline V CDR1 and CDR2: MNHEY, SVGAGI. This CDR3 spans 14 amino acids. As DNA, the CDR3 is TGTGCCAGCAGTTACTACAGGGTTAGGGCTGAAGCTTTCTTT. Amino acids: CASSYYRVRAEAFF.

The chain employs TRBV10-2 and TRBJ2-3; weak D call: TRBD2 (5 bases). Trimming cost V 4 bases and J 0 bases, with 20 bases left between them. Per the germline V gene, CDR1 is WSHSY and CDR2 is SAAADI. The CDR3 loop spans 18 amino acids. The CDR3 loop is CASSGGLGGSSSTDTQYF. The CDR3 nucleotides are TGCGCCAGCAGTGGCGGTTTAGGTGGGAGTTCTAGCACAGATACGCAGTATTTT.

The rearrangement joins TRBV5-1 to TRBJ2-7, with 9 bases lining up with TRBD2. Trimming removed 2 bases from V and 2 bases from J; junction bases left unmatched: 14. This CDR3 has 18 residues. CDR1 and CDR2 from the germline V gene are SGHRS and YFSETQ. For the CDR3, the DNA is TGCGCCAGCAGCTTTCTCGCGACTAGCGGTAATTCTGCCTACGAGCAGTACTTC. Translating it yields CASSFLATSGNSAYEQYF.

The V call is TRBV28, the J call TRBJ2-3, with TRBD1 matching 8 bases. The CDR3 has 12 residues. Germline CDR1 reads MDHEN; CDR2 reads SYDVKM. The ends lost 8 bases at V and 4 bases at J; junction bases unmatched: 2. The CDR3 DNA follows: TGTGCCAGCCAGGGGGCGGCAGATACGCAGTATTTT. This gives the protein CASQGAADTQYF.

The V and J genes are TRBV5-6 and TRBJ2-3; no clear D. The ends were cut back, 6 bases at V and 0 bases at J, with 8 bases in the middle. Germline-derived CDR1 and CDR2 are SGHDT and YYEEEE. This CDR3 contains 13 residues. CDR3 DNA: TGTGCCAGCAAATATCAGAGCACAGATACGCAGTATTTT. Protein sequence: CASKYQSTDTQYF.